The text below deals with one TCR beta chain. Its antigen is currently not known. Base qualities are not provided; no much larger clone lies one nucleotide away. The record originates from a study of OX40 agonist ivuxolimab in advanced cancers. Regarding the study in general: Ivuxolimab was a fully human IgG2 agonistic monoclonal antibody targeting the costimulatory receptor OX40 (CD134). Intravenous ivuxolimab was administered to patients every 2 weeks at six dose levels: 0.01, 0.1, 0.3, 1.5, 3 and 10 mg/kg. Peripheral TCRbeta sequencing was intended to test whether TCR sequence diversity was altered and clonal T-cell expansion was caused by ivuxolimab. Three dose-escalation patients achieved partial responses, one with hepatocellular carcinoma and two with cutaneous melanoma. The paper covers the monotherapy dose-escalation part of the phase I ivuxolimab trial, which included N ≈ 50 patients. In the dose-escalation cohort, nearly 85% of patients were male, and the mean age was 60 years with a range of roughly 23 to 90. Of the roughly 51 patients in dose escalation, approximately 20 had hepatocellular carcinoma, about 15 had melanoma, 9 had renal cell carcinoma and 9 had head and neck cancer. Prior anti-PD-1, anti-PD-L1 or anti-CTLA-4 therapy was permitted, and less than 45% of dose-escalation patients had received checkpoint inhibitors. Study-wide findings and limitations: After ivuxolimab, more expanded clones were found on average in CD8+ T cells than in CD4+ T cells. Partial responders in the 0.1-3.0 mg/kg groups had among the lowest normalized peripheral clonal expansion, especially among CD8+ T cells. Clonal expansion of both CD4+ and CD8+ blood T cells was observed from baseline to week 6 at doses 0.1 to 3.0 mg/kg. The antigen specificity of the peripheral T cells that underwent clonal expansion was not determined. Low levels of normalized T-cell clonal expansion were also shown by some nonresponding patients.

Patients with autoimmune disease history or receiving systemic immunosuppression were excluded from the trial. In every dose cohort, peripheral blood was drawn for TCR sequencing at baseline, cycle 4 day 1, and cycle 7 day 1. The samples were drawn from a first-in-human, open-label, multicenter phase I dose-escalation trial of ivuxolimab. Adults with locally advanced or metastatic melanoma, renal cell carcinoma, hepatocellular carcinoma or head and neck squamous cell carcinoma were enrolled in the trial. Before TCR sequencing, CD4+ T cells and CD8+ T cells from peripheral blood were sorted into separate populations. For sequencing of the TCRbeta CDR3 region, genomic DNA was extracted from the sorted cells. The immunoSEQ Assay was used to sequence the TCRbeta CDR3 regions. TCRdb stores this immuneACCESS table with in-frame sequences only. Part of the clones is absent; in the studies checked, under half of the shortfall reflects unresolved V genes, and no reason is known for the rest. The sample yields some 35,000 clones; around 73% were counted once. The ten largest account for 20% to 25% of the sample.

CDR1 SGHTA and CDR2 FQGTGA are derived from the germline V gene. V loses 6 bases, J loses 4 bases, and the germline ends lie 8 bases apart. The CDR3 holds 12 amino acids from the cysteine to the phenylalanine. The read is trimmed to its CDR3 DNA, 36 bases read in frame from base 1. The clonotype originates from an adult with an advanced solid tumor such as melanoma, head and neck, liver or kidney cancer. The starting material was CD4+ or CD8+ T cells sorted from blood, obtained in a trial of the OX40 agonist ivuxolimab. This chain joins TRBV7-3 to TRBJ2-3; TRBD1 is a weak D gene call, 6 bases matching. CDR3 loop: CASRQGSDTQYF. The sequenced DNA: TGTGCCAGCAGACAGGGATCAGATACGCAGTATTTT.